The next 21 T cell receptor beta chains were all read from a single sample in a study of T cell responses to AZD1222 COVID-19 vaccine. Some clones are missing from TCRdb's copy, which holds only in-frame ones; the method was immunoSEQ multiplex PCR. Of 150,000 to 160,000 clones in the sample, 90% were seen once. The sample in question was peripheral blood, obtained on day 0 of AZD1222 vaccination. The receptor source for this set is an adult in good health.

This sequence joins TRBV5-8 and TRBJ1-2, with 7 bases aligning to TRBD1. The V segment lost 0 bases and the J segment 8 bases; nucleotides outside the gene matches: 10. The CDR3 spans 15 residues. Germline CDR1 reads SGHTS; CDR2 reads YDEGEE. CDR3 nucleotides: TGTGCCAGCAGCTTGGGGGCAGGGGGTATCGAGGGCTACACCTTC. Protein product: CASSLGAGGIEGYTF. Combining the CDR3 with reference TRBV5-8 and TRBJ1-2 gives the whole variable domain EAGVTQSPTHLIKTRGQQATLRCSPISGHTSVYWYQQALGLGLQFLLWYDEGEERNRGNFPPRFSGRQFPNYSSELNVNALELEDSALYLCASSLGAGGIEGYTFGSGTRLTVV.

This clone appeared a single time. The chain uses TRBV12-3 or TRBV12-4 and TRBJ2-1; weak D call: TRBD1 (5 bases). This CDR3 contains 13 residues. The V gene lost 3 bases and the J gene lost 8 bases, with 11 bases spanning the gap. For the CDR3, the DNA is TGTGCCAGCAGTTTTCCGATGGGGCATGAGCAGTTCTTC. Protein: CASSFPMGHEQFF.

This chain links TRBV7-3 with TRBJ1-1, with 9 bases that match TRBD1. After removal of 5 bases from V and 5 bases from J, the junction contained 9 bases not matched to a gene. The CDR3 spans 15 residues. Germline assignment: CDR1 SGHTA and CDR2 FQGTGA. CDR3 region: CASSQGQGAVTEAFF. The DNA of the CDR3 is TGTGCCAGCAGCCAGGGACAGGGCGCTGTAACTGAAGCTTTCTTT.

J is TRBJ1-4 and V is TRBV18, with TRBD1 matching 8 bases. This CDR3 is 13 amino acids long. V shed 8 bases and J 2 bases; nucleotides not matched to a gene: 1. Germline V gene sequence: CDR1 KGHSH, CDR2 LQKENI. The CDR3 region is CASAGGTNEKLFF. Here the CDR3 DNA reads TGTGCCAGCGCAGGGGGCACTAATGAAAAACTGTTTTTT.

This chain joins TRBV6-5 and TRBJ1-1; no firm D call. The germline CDR1 and CDR2 sequences are MNHEY and SVGAGI. Trimming took off 3 bases at V and 9 bases at J, with 14 bases between the two ends. CDR3 size: 13 residues. CDR3 region: CASSYLTRDKAFF. For the CDR3, the DNA is TGTGCCAGCAGTTATTTGACGAGGGATAAAGCTTTCTTT.

Here the CDR3 DNA reads TGTGCCAGCAGTTACAGGACAGACTACAATCAGCCCCAGCATTTT. It translates to CASSYRTDYNQPQHF. The chain uses TRBV6-2 or TRBV6-3 and TRBJ1-5; tentatively, D is TRBD1 (6 bases). Germline CDR1 reads MNHEY; CDR2 reads SVGEGT. The CDR3 length is 15 residues. With 2 bases removed from V and 3 bases from J, the gap between germline ends came to 11 bases.

The V call is TRBV7-9, the J call TRBJ1-5; D ambiguous. V lost 1 base, J lost 5 bases, and 9 bases lay in between. Germline V CDR1 and CDR2: SEHNR, FQNEAQ (reference sequence). The CDR3 is 14 amino acids. The CDR3 protein is CASSLDGTHQPQHF. The CDR3 DNA is TGTGCCAGCAGCTTAGACGGCACTCATCAGCCCCAGCATTTT.

The rearrangement joins TRBV6-2 or TRBV6-3 to TRBJ2-3, with 12 bases fitting TRBD2. The CDR3 is made up of 19 amino acids. In germline, CDR1 is MNHEY, CDR2 SVGEGT. J was trimmed by 2 bases and V by 6 bases; bases with no gene match: 15. In DNA, the CDR3 is TGTGCCAGCAGCCATCCGACTAGCGGGAGCAGGAAGCTCACAGATACGCAGTATTTT. It translates to CASSHPTSGSRKLTDTQYF.

V is TRBV6-2 or TRBV6-3 and J is TRBJ1-5, with a tentative D call TRBD1 (6 bases). The germline CDR1 and CDR2 sequences are MNHEY and SVGEGT. Trimming took 5 bases from V and 3 from J, leaving 14 bases between them. CDR3 length: 15 residues. CDR3 residues: CASSTGQLLNQPQHF. CDR3 DNA sequence: TGTGCCAGCAGTACAGGACAGCTTCTCAATCAGCCCCAGCATTTT.

The chain combines TRBV27 with TRBJ1-5; 7 positions match TRBD1. CDR1 and CDR2 from the germline V gene are MNHEY and SMNVEV (reference sequence). Trimming at V came to 5 bases and at J to 2 bases, leaving 9 bases not matched to a gene. This CDR3 spans 16 amino acids. The CDR3 nucleotides are TGTGCCAGCAGTCCAACAGGGGTTGGAGGCAATCAGCCCCAGCATTTT. This encodes CASSPTGVGGNQPQHF.

This chain connects TRBV10-3 to TRBJ1-2; TRBD1 agrees at 8 bases. Trimming at V came to 0 bases and at J to 4 bases, leaving 4 bases not matched to a gene. The CDR3 runs 15 residues. Germline loops: CDR1 ENHRY, CDR2 SYGVKD. CDR3 amino acids: CAISESAGGFYGYTF. In DNA form, the CDR3 reads TGTGCCATCAGTGAGTCGGCAGGGGGCTTCTATGGCTACACCTTC.

This clone has just a few counts. CDR3 sequence (DNA): TGTGCCAGCAGCCAAGCCTCATTCGCGGCAGGGGGCTTGGTCGAGCAGTACTTC. Its translation is CASSQASFAAGGLVEQYF. The rearrangement uses TRBV14 and TRBJ2-7; the match to TRBD1 covers 8 bases. With 1 base clipped from V and 6 bases from J, the junction kept 17 bases outside the gene matches. CDR3 size: 18 residues. CDR1 is SGHDN and CDR2 is FVKESK in the germline V gene.

The chain couples TRBV6-5 to TRBJ2-1; D ambiguous. The CDR3 is 14 residues long. CDR1 is MNHEY, CDR2 SVGAGI, per germline. V shed 7 bases and J shed 0 bases, with 10 bases lying between them. The CDR3 region is CASTRAGSYNEQFF. CDR3 sequence (DNA): TGTGCCAGCACCCGGGCTGGCTCCTACAATGAGCAGTTCTTC.

The chain has TRBV6-6 and TRBJ1-5, with D hard to call. V was trimmed by 7 bases and J by 6 bases, leaving 10 bases between them. This CDR3 is 12 amino acids long. Germline V lookup: CDR1 MNHNY, CDR2 SVGAGI (reference sequence). The CDR3 coding sequence is TGTGCCAGCACCCTCAGCGGTCAGCCCCAGCATTTT. Protein sequence: CASTLSGQPQHF.

This clone was picked up a small number of times. The chain has TRBV19 and TRBJ2-2; the D is unclear. V shed 2 bases and J shed 1 base, with 2 bases lying between them. The CDR3 has 13 amino acids. The germline gives CDR1 LNHDA, CDR2 SQIVND (reference sequence). The CDR3 sequence: CASSIMNTGELFF. In DNA form, the CDR3 reads TGTGCCAGTAGTATAATGAACACCGGGGAGCTGTTTTTT.

The chain carries TRBV27 and TRBJ2-3; TRBD1 matches 7 bases. After removal of 6 bases from V and 0 bases from J, the junction contained 9 bases not matched to a gene. CDR1 MNHEY and CDR2 SMNVEV come from the germline V gene (reference sequence). The CDR3 runs to 16 residues. CDR3 sequence: CASSPTGQVSTDTQYF. Written as DNA, the CDR3 is TGTGCCAGCAGCCCTACTGGACAGGTTAGCACAGATACGCAGTATTTT.

This rearrangement joins TRBV2 to TRBJ2-7, with 7 bases that match TRBD1. Per germline, CDR1 SNHLY and CDR2 FYNNEI. V trimming: 6 bases; J trimming: 3 bases; junction bases outside the gene matches: 8. The CDR3 has 14 residues. The CDR3 spells CASSLQGPGYEQYF. The CDR3 DNA reads as TGTGCCAGCAGCCTACAGGGGCCAGGCTACGAGCAGTACTTC.

This clone was counted once. The chain uses TRBV7-2 and TRBJ2-7; TRBD1 might be the D (5 bases). Germline CDR1 and CDR2: SGHTA and FQGNSA. Trimming left V 5 bases short and J 3 bases short, with 20 bases between. The CDR3 loop spans 16 amino acids. The CDR3: CASSDSRVFGHYEQYF. The DNA for the CDR3 is TGTGCCAGCAGCGACAGCAGGGTTTTCGGTCACTACGAGCAGTACTTC.

This sequence joins TRBV27 and TRBJ2-2, with TRBD2 as a possible D gene (7 bases). Trimming took 6 bases from V and 5 from J, leaving 16 bases between them. Germline CDR1 reads MNHEY; CDR2 reads SMNVEV (reference sequence). This CDR3 region has 15 residues. The CDR3 bases are TGTGCCAGCAGCGGGCGGGGAGGGGGGACCGGGGAGCTGTTTTTT. This codes for CASSGRGGGTGELFF.

V usage is TRBV20-1 and J usage is TRBJ1-3, with 8 bases aligning to TRBD1. The CDR3 spans 12 residues. Trimming removed 3 bases from V and 8 bases from J; junction bases left unmatched: 3. The V gene's germline CDR1 is DFQATT and CDR2 SNEGSKA (reference sequence). The CDR3 loop is CSASGQGDTIYF. The CDR3 DNA follows: TGCAGTGCTAGTGGACAGGGAGACACCATATATTTT.

The rearrangement links TRBV6-5 to TRBJ1-1, with D unresolved. V was trimmed by 8 bases and J by 0 bases, leaving 13 bases between them. Germline CDR1 and CDR2: MNHEY and SVGAGI. There are 14 residues in the CDR3. The CDR3 region has the DNA TGTGCCAGCCGAAGGGCACGGATGAACACTGAAGCTTTCTTT. It specifies CASRRARMNTEAFF.